These 32 T cell receptor beta chains share one sample of origin, sequenced in a study of blood T cell repertoires in COVID-19. Repertoires were generated with immunoSEQ multiplex PCR, while TCRdb's copy carries only in-frame clones and drops some. The sample holds 300,000 to 450,000 clones, 85% seen once. The sample taken for sequencing was peripheral blood. All receptors come from a woman aged 18-35 years with acute or convalescent COVID-19.

The rearrangement uses TRBV24-1 and TRBJ1-2; a possible D gene is TRBD1 (5 bases). The V end was cut by 4 bases, the J end by 1 base, with 9 bases between. Germline-derived CDR1 and CDR2 are KGHDR and SFDVKD. The CDR3 totals 14 residues. This CDR3 reads CATSDRVGNYGYTF. In DNA form, the CDR3 reads TGTGCCACCAGTGACAGGGTTGGTAACTATGGCTACACCTTC.

The V gene is TRBV6-2 or TRBV6-3, the J gene TRBJ2-5, with 13 bases identical to TRBD2. Unmatched junction bases numbered 12, after V lost 6 bases and J lost 5 bases. Germline assignment: CDR1 MNHEY and CDR2 SVGEGT. The CDR3 extends over 17 amino acids. CDR3 bases: TGTGCCAGCAGCCCTACCCTGGGACTAGCGGGGACTGAGACCCAGTACTTC. This gives the protein CASSPTLGLAGTETQYF.

This sequence joins TRBV5-4 and TRBJ1-6; no firm D call. Trimming took off 1 base at V and 0 bases at J, with 8 bases between the two ends. The CDR3 consists of 16 residues. Germline assignment: CDR1 SGHNT and CDR2 YYREEE (reference sequence). The CDR3 DNA is TGTGCCAGCAGCTTGCACGCGAGCTCCTATAATTCACCCCTCCACTTT. Translation gives CASSLHASSYNSPLHF.

The rearrangement uses TRBV9 and TRBJ2-7, with TRBD2 as a possible D gene (6 bases). Germline V gene lookup returns CDR1 SGDLS and CDR2 YYNGEE. The CDR3 consists of 15 residues. Trimming removed 3 bases at V and 3 bases at J, with 16 bases between. CDR3 DNA: TGTGCCAGCAGCGGCGGAACGGGAGTACTCTACGAGCAGTACTTC. It yields the protein CASSGGTGVLYEQYF.

This chain links TRBV3-1 (or the pseudogene TRBV3-2) with TRBJ2-7, with D tentatively TRBD1 (6 bases). The germline V gene has CDR1 LGHDT and CDR2 YNNKEL (reference sequence). CDR3 length: 13 residues. The germline V and J ends were trimmed by 5 bases and 7 bases, with 15 bases remaining between them. CDR3 in DNA: TGTGCCAGCAGCGAAACAGGGTTGGGAGAGCAGTACTTC. Its translation is CASSETGLGEQYF.

The gene calls are TRBV28 and TRBJ2-3; possible D gene TRBD2, 5 bases. Germline CDR1 MDHEN, CDR2 SYDVKM. This CDR3 has 15 amino acids. V was cut by 5 bases and J by 2 bases, with 14 bases left in between. CDR3 region: CASSPPGDYTDTQYF. CDR3 bases: TGTGCCAGCAGTCCCCCTGGTGACTACACAGATACGCAGTATTTT.

The V gene is TRBV11-2, the J gene TRBJ1-6, with D maybe TRBD1 (5 bases). The CDR3 runs 14 residues. Germline V lookup: CDR1 SGHAT, CDR2 FQNNGV. Trimming took off 3 bases at V and 9 bases at J, with 12 bases between the two ends. CDR3 protein: CASSFRGGGSPLHF. The CDR3 region has the DNA TGTGCCAGCAGCTTCCGGGGGGGTGGTTCACCCCTCCACTTT.

The chain is built from TRBV14 and TRBJ2-1, with 11 bases matching TRBD2. Trimming at V came to 1 base and at J to 4 bases, leaving 9 bases not matched to a gene. CDR3 size: 18 residues. The germline gives CDR1 SGHDN, CDR2 FVKESK. The CDR3 nucleotides are TGTGCCAGCAGCCAAGTGTCCTCTAGCGGGGGGAAATACAATGAGCAGTTCTTC. Translating it yields CASSQVSSSGGKYNEQFF.

The chain links TRBV7-3 to TRBJ2-3, with 9 nucleotides matching TRBD2. The CDR3 consists of 17 residues. With 4 bases clipped from V and 0 bases from J, the junction kept 8 bases outside the gene matches. CDR1 and CDR2 from the germline V gene are SGHTA and FQGTGA. This CDR3 reads CASSSWGLAASTDTQYF. The CDR3 DNA follows: TGTGCCAGCAGCTCCTGGGGACTAGCTGCTAGCACAGATACGCAGTATTTT. Full variable domain (outside the CDR3, taken from reference TRBV7-3 and TRBJ2-3): GAGVSQTPSNKVTEKGKYVELRCDPISGHTALYWYRQSLGQGPEFLIYFQGTGAADDSGLPNDRFFAVRPEGSVSTLKIQRTERGDSAVYLCASSSWGLAASTDTQYFGPGTRLTVL.

This clone appeared a few times. The rearrangement joins TRBV5-1 to TRBJ2-1, with a weak D call TRBD2 (6 bases). Germline-derived CDR1 and CDR2 are SGHRS and YFSETQ. Trimming removed 3 bases from V and 2 bases from J, with 15 bases in between. The CDR3 has 16 residues. CDR3 sequence reads: CASSWSGGVAYNEQFF. CDR3 bases: TGCGCCAGCAGCTGGAGCGGAGGGGTGGCCTACAATGAGCAGTTCTTC.

The chain employs TRBV6-5 and TRBJ1-2; D is uncertain. Germline assignment: CDR1 MNHEY and CDR2 SVGAGI. Trimming pared 0 bases from V and 2 bases from J, leaving 13 bases between. The CDR3 extends over 16 amino acids. The DNA of the CDR3 is TGTGCCAGCAGTTACTCGAGGAAGGCCGAGAACTATGGCTACACCTTC. This translates into CASSYSRKAENYGYTF.

The chain joins TRBV9 to TRBJ2-7; 8 bases agree with TRBD1. Germline CDR1 is SGDLS and CDR2 is YYNGEE. The CDR3 is 16 residues long. V dropped 0 bases and J dropped 3; count of bases not matched to a gene: 8. CDR3 bases: TGTGCCAGCAGCGTAGAGTCGGGACAGGCTTACTACGAGCAGTACTTC. Protein: CASSVESGQAYYEQYF.

The rearrangement joins TRBV28 to TRBJ2-1; TRBD2 might be the D (5 bases). With 6 bases removed from V and 9 bases from J, the gap between germline ends came to 12 bases. CDR3 length: 12 residues. Germline CDR1 reads MDHEN; CDR2 reads SYDVKM. This CDR3 is CASRRNRGEQFF. As DNA, the CDR3 is TGTGCCAGCAGACGGAATCGGGGTGAGCAGTTCTTC. Based on the CDR3 plus reference TRBV28 and TRBJ2-1, the full variable domain is DVKVTQSSRYLVKRTGEKVFLECVQDMDHENMFWYRQDPGLGLRLIYFSYDVKMKEKGDIPEGYSVSREKKERFSLILESASTNQTSMYLCASRRNRGEQFFGPGTRLTVL.

The V and J genes are TRBV19 and TRBJ2-3, with D possibly matching TRBD1 (5 bases). Germline values: CDR1 LNHDA, CDR2 SQIVND (reference sequence). CDR3 length equals 13 residues. V dropped 2 bases and J dropped 6 bases, with 9 bases sitting between them. The CDR3 nucleotides are TGTGCCAGTAGTATAATACCAGGGGATACGCAGTATTTT. This gives the protein CASSIIPGDTQYF.

V and J are TRBV7-9 and TRBJ1-6; 11 nucleotides match TRBD1. V dropped 5 bases and J dropped 10; count of bases not matched to a gene: 10. Germline values: CDR1 SEHNR, CDR2 FQNEAQ (reference sequence). This CDR3 spans 16 amino acids. This CDR3 is CASSVGTGGSGSPLHF. The DNA for the CDR3 is TGTGCCAGCAGCGTCGGGACAGGGGGTTCAGGGTCACCCCTCCACTTT.

The chain has TRBV7-8 and TRBJ1-2, with 7 bases that match TRBD1. This CDR3 spans 14 amino acids. The germline gives CDR1 SGHVS, CDR2 FQNEAQ. V trimming: 1 base; J trimming: 2 bases; junction bases outside the gene matches: 1. Here the CDR3 reads CASSLETGNYGYTF. CDR3 coding DNA: TGTGCCAGCAGCTTAGAGACAGGGAACTATGGCTACACCTTC. The variable domain in full, with the rest retrieved from reference TRBV7-8 and TRBJ1-2, is GAGVSQSPRYKVAKRGQDVALRCDPISGHVSLFWYQQALGQGPEFLTYFQNEAQLDKSGLPSDRFFAERPEGSVSTLKIQRTQQEDSAVYLCASSLETGNYGYTFGSGTRLTVV.

The chain recombines TRBV6-5 with TRBJ1-1; D is undetermined. Deletions cut 7 bases from V and 0 bases from J, with 3 bases between. The CDR3 consists of 11 residues. The germline V gene has CDR1 MNHEY and CDR2 SVGAGI. The CDR3 bases are TGTGCCAGCATAATGAACACTGAAGCTTTCTTT. It translates to CASIMNTEAFF.

CDR3 protein: CASPGWVPEDRLDNEQFF. DNA for the CDR3: TGCGCCAGCCCAGGTTGGGTACCGGAGGACAGATTAGACAATGAGCAGTTCTTC. V usage is TRBV4-1 and J usage is TRBJ2-1; tentatively, D is TRBD1 (6 bases). The V end was cut by 8 bases, the J end by 5 bases, with 28 bases between. The CDR3 spans 18 residues. CDR1 is MGHRA, CDR2 YSYEKL, per germline.

V and J are TRBV19 and TRBJ1-2; 9 bases match TRBD1. CDR3 length: 15 residues. Germline CDR1 and CDR2: LNHDA and SQIVND (reference sequence). Trimming at V came to 3 bases and at J to 0 bases, leaving 2 bases not matched to a gene. The CDR3 DNA sequence: TGTGCCAGTAGTATGGGGACAGGGCCTAACTATGGCTACACCTTC. It encodes CASSMGTGPNYGYTF.

The rearrangement links TRBV5-1 to TRBJ2-5; 7 nucleotides align to TRBD2. This CDR3 is 14 amino acids long. V dropped 3 bases and J dropped 2; count of bases not matched to a gene: 4. Per germline, CDR1 SGHRS and CDR2 YFSETQ. CDR3 protein: CASSWGGRQETQYF. The CDR3 DNA reads TGCGCCAGCAGCTGGGGAGGGAGGCAAGAGACCCAGTACTTC.

The chain combines TRBV6-4 with TRBJ2-7; a weak D match, TRBD2 (5 bases). Germline values: CDR1 MRHNA, CDR2 SNTAGT. V was clipped by 6 bases and J by 1 base, with 19 bases between them. CDR3 length: 16 amino acids. The CDR3 coding sequence is TGTGCCAGCAGATTGGGTCCTCCTAGCACATCCTACGAGCAGTACTTC. This translates into CASRLGPPSTSYEQYF.

V usage is TRBV29-1 and J usage is TRBJ2-5; 7 bases are shared with TRBD1. The V gene's germline CDR1 is SQVTM and CDR2 ANQGSEA. Losses at the gene ends were 4 bases for V and 5 bases for J; bases not matched to a gene: 13. The CDR3 is made up of 15 amino acids. The CDR3 sequence: CSVAAGGEVVETQYF. The CDR3 DNA sequence: TGCAGCGTTGCGGCAGGGGGAGAGGTGGTGGAGACCCAGTACTTC.

The chain links TRBV18 to TRBJ2-7; TRBD1 agrees at 10 bases. This CDR3 region has 15 residues. Germline values: CDR1 KGHSH, CDR2 LQKENI. V dropped 1 base and J dropped 4; count of bases not matched to a gene: 4. This CDR3 is CASSPQGQGIYEQYF. The CDR3 DNA follows: TGTGCCAGCTCACCACAGGGACAGGGGATTTACGAGCAGTACTTC.

This clone was counted a single time. The chain couples TRBV10-2 to TRBJ1-1; unclear D gene. Germline loops: CDR1 WSHSY, CDR2 SAAADI. The CDR3 spans 12 residues. V dropped 4 bases and J dropped 9 bases, with 12 bases sitting between them. The CDR3 DNA reads as TGCGCCAGCAGTGTAGGCCAGGTACAAGCTTTCTTT. It codes for CASSVGQVQAFF.

This clone was recorded a few times. The chain links TRBV2 to TRBJ1-1; weak D call: TRBD1 (6 bases). Trimming cost V 5 bases and J 4 bases, with 14 bases left between them. CDR1 SNHLY and CDR2 FYNNEI come from the germline V gene. CDR3 length: 14 residues. CDR3 nucleotide sequence: TGTGCCAGCAGTACCGAACAAGGGGGCACTGAAGCTTTCTTT. Residues: CASSTEQGGTEAFF.

V usage is TRBV13 and J usage is TRBJ2-7; TRBD2 matches 8 bases. The junction had 4 bases not matched to a gene; V was cut back by 0 bases and J by 6 bases. The V gene's germline CDR1 is PRHDT and CDR2 FYEKMQ (reference sequence). This CDR3 has 14 residues. CDR3 loop: CASSLGSGSSEQYF. The CDR3 bases are TGTGCCAGCAGCTTAGGCAGCGGGAGTAGCGAGCAGTACTTC.

V is TRBV7-9 and J is TRBJ1-4; TRBD1 agrees at 8 bases. V was pared by 3 bases and J by 10 bases, with 7 bases of the junction left unmatched. Germline V CDR1 and CDR2: SEHNR, FQNEAQ (reference sequence). The CDR3 length is 14 residues. CDR3 residues: CASSFGQGDAKLFF. For the CDR3, the DNA is TGTGCCAGCAGCTTCGGACAGGGAGACGCAAAACTGTTTTTT.

This clone appeared once. The rearrangement joins TRBV5-1 to TRBJ1-1; D is uncertain. Germline loops: CDR1 SGHRS, CDR2 YFSETQ. The V gene lost 4 bases and the J gene lost 4 bases, with 17 bases spanning the gap. CDR3 length: 15 residues. The CDR3 here is CASSPVAGVGTEAFF. The CDR3, as DNA: TGCGCCAGCAGCCCCGTAGCGGGTGTCGGCACTGAAGCTTTCTTT.

The CDR3 DNA follows: TGCGCCAGCAGCCAAGACTGGACAACGAACACCGGGGAGCTGTTTTTT. It specifies CASSQDWTTNTGELFF. This chain joins TRBV4-1 and TRBJ2-2; possible D gene TRBD1, 5 bases. This CDR3 has 16 residues. V gave up 0 bases and J gave up 0 bases, with 8 bases separating them. Germline CDR1 is MGHRA and CDR2 is YSYEKL.

The chain employs TRBV24-1 and TRBJ1-5, with a weak D call TRBD1 (5 bases). Germline-derived CDR1 and CDR2 are KGHDR and SFDVKD. This CDR3 region has 15 residues. Trimming removed 4 bases at V and 0 bases at J, with 9 bases between. CDR3 sequence reads: CATSEQGISNQPQHF. CDR3 DNA sequence: TGTGCCACCAGTGAGCAGGGTATTAGCAATCAGCCCCAGCATTTT.

The gene calls are TRBV19 and TRBJ2-7, with 8 bases that match TRBD1. J was trimmed by 5 bases and V by 5 bases; bases with no gene match: 8. The CDR3 runs to 14 residues. Germline V lookup: CDR1 LNHDA, CDR2 SQIVND (reference sequence). The CDR3 region is CASSPRTGSNEQYF. CDR3 DNA: TGTGCCAGTAGTCCCAGGACAGGGTCTAACGAGCAGTACTTC.

This chain connects TRBV5-4 to TRBJ2-1; maybe TRBD2 (6 bases). CDR1 and CDR2 (germline): SGHNT, YYREEE (reference sequence). The CDR3 is 14 residues long. V gave up 2 bases and J gave up 8 bases, with 14 bases separating them. CDR3 sequence: CASSFGGDLDEQFF. The CDR3 coding sequence is TGTGCCAGCAGCTTTGGAGGGGATTTGGATGAGCAGTTCTTC.